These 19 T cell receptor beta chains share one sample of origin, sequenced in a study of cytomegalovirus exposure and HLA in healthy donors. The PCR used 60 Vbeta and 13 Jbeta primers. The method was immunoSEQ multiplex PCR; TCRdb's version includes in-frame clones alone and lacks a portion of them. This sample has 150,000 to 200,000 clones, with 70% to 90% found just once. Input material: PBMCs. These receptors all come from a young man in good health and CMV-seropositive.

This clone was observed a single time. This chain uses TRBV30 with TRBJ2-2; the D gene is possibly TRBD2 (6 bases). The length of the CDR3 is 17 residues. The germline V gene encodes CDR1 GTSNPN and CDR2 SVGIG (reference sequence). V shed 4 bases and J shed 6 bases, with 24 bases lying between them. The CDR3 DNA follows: TGTGCCTGGACCCTCCCGAGCTGGCTCAGGGAGGCCGGGGAGCTGTTTTTT. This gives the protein CAWTLPSWLREAGELFF. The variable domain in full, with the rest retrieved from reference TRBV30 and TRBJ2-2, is SQTIHQWPATLVQPVGSPLSLECTVEGTSNPNLYWYRQAAGRGLQLLFYSVGIGQISSEVPQNLSASRPQDRQFILSSKKLLLSDSGFYLCAWTLPSWLREAGELFFGEGSRLTVL.

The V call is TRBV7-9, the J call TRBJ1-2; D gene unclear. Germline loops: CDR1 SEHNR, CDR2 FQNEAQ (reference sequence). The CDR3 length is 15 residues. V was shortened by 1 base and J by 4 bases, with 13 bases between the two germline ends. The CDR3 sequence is CASSLDLPGTYGYTF. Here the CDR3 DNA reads TGTGCCAGCAGCTTAGATCTCCCAGGTACCTATGGCTACACCTTC.

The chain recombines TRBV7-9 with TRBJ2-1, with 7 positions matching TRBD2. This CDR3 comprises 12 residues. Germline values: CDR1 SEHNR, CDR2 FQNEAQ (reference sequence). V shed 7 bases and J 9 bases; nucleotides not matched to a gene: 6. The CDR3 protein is CASTRGDFEQFF. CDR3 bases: TGTGCCAGCACCCGGGGGGATTTTGAGCAGTTCTTC.

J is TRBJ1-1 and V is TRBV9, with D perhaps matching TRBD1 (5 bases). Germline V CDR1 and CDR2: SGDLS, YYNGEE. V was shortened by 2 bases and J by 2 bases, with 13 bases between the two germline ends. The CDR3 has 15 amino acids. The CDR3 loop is CASSVSRGTNTEAFF. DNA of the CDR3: TGTGCCAGCAGCGTTTCCCGCGGGACCAACACTGAAGCTTTCTTT.

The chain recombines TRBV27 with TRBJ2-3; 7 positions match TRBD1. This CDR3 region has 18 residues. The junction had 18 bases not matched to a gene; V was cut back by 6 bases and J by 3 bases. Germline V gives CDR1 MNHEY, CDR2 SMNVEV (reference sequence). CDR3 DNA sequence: TGTGCCAGCAGACTGACAGGGCCATTCCCTGTCCCGACAGATACGCAGTATTTT. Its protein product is CASRLTGPFPVPTDTQYF.

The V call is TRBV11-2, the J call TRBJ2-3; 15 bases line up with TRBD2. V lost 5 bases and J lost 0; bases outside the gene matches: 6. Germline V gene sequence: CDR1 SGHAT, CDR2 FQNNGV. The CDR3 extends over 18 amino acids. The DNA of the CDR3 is TGTGCCAGCAGCCCAGGACTAGCGGGGGGGATTAGCACAGATACGCAGTATTTT. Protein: CASSPGLAGGISTDTQYF.

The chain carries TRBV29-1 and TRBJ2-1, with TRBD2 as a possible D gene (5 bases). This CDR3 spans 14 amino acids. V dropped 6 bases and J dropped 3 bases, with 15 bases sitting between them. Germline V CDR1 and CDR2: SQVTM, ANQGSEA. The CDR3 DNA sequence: TGCAGCGTCTTTCAGGAGGCTGGCTACAATGAGCAGTTCTTC. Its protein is CSVFQEAGYNEQFF.

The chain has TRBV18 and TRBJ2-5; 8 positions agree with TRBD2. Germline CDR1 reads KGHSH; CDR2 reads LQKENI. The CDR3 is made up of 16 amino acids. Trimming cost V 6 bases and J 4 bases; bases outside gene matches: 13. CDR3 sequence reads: CASSTRAGGARETQYF. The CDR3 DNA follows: TGTGCCAGCTCGACCAGGGCCGGGGGGGCCAGAGAGACCCAGTACTTC.

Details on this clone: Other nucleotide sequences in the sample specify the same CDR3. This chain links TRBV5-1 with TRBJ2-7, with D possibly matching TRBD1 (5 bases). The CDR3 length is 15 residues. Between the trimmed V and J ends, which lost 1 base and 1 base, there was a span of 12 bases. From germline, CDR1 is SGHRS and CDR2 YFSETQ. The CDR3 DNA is TGCGCCAGCAGCTTGAGTCAGGGCAGATCCTACGAGCAGTACTTC. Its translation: CASSLSQGRSYEQYF.

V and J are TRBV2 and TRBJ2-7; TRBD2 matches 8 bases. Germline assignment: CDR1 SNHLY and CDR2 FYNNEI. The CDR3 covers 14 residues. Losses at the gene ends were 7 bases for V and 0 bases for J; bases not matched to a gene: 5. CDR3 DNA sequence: TGTGCCAGCATTGCGGGGGGAAACTCCTACGAGCAGTACTTC. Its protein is CASIAGGNSYEQYF.

The CDR3 sequence is CASSPRLAGGPDTQYF. In DNA form, the CDR3 reads TGTGCCAGCAGTCCTAGACTAGCGGGGGGCCCAGATACGCAGTATTTT. The chain couples TRBV2 to TRBJ2-3; 13 bases agree with TRBD2. Trimming removed 5 bases from V and 4 bases from J; junction bases left unmatched: 6. Germline V lookup: CDR1 SNHLY, CDR2 FYNNEI. The CDR3 has 16 residues.

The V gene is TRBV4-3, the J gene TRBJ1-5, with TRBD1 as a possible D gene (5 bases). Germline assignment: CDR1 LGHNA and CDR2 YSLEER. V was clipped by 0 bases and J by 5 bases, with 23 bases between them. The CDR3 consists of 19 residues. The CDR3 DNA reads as TGCGCCAGCAGCCAAGATCACCCGGGACTCGAAGGGGACTATCAGCCCCAGCATTTT. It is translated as CASSQDHPGLEGDYQPQHF.

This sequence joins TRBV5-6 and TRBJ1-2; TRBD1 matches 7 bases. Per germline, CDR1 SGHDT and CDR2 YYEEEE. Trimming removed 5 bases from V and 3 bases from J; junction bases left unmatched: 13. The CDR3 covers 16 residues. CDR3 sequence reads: CASSLLPNQGDYGYTF. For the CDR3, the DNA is TGTGCCAGCAGTCTACTTCCAAATCAGGGGGACTATGGCTACACCTTC.

The CDR3 reads CSVARGWDNEQFF. The DNA of the CDR3 is TGCAGCGTTGCAAGGGGTTGGGACAATGAGCAGTTCTTC. This sequence joins TRBV29-1 and TRBJ2-1; weak D call: TRBD1 (5 bases). Germline lookup yields CDR1 SQVTM and CDR2 ANQGSEA. This CDR3 is 13 amino acids long. The germline V and J ends were trimmed by 4 bases and 5 bases, with 12 bases remaining between them.

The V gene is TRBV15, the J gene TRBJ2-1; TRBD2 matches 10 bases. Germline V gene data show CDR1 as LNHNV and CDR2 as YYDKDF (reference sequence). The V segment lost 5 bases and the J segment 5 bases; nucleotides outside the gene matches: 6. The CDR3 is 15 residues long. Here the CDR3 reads CATSGASGGNNEQFF. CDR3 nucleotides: TGTGCCACCAGCGGGGCTAGCGGGGGAAACAATGAGCAGTTCTTC.

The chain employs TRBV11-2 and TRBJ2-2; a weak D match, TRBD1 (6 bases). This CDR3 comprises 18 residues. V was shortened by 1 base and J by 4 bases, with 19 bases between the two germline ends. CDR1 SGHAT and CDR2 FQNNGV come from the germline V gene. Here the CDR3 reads CASSLALGAGWSTGELFF. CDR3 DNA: TGTGCCAGCAGCTTAGCCCTGGGGGCAGGGTGGAGCACCGGGGAGCTGTTTTTT.

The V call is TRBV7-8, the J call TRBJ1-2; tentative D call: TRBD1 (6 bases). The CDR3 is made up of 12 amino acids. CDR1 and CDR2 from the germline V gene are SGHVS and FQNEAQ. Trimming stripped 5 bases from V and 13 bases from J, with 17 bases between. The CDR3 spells CASSPGTRRSTF. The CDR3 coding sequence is TGTGCCAGCAGCCCAGGGACAAGGAGGAGCACCTTC.

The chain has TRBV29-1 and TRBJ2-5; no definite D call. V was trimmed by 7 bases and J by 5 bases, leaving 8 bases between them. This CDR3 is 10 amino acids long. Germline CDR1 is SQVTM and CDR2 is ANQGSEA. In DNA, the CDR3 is TGCAGCGGGAGATTCGAGACCCAGTACTTC. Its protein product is CSGRFETQYF.

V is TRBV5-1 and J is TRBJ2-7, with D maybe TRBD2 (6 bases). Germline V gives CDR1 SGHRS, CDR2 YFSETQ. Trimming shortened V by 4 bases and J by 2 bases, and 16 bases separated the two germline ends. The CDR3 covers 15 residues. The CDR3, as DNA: TGCGCCAGCAGCCCTATGGGGGGAGAGGCCTACGAGCAGTACTTC. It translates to CASSPMGGEAYEQYF.